A selection of T cell receptor beta chains follows, all from one sample in a study of T cells in Graves' hyperthyroidism and ophthalmopathy. TCRdb re-analysed the multiplex PCR reads in MiXCR, keeping a single row per CDR3 protein. The data hold hundreds of thousands of distinct CDR3 sequences, with 14% observed a single time. Source material: blood. The receptors here all came from a woman aged 18-35 years with Graves' hyperthyroidism. Each CDR3 is given with its conserved first and last residue. D genes are given only for firm matches. Clone size is shown for a subset of rows, as once, few, many or a class of expanded clone.

V	D	length	size	J	DNA	CDR3
TRBV20-1	NA	13	few	TRBJ2-1	TGCAGTGCTAGGGTGGACAGTTACAATGAGCAGTTCTTC	CSARVDSYNEQFF
TRBV7-9	NA	12	NA	TRBJ2-7	TGTGCCAGCAGCTTTCCAGGATACGAGCAGTACTTC	CASSFPGYEQYF
TRBV18	NA	15	many	TRBJ1-3	TGTGCCAGCTCACCGGGAGGGGGCTCTGGAAACACCATATATTTT	CASSPGGGSGNTIYF
TRBV20-1	NA	13	many	TRBJ1-1	TGTAGTGCATCAGTTCTCAAGAACACTGAAGCTTTCTTT	CSASVLKNTEAFF
TRBV20-1	NA	14	many	TRBJ1-4	TGCAGTGCTAGAGTTTCAGGGTTGGATGAAAAACTGTTTTTT	CSARVSGLDEKLFF
TRBV6-9	NA	15	NA	TRBJ1-4	TGTGCCAGCAGTTTCCCCAGGGGCAGGAGCGAAAAACTGTTTTTT	CASSFPRGRSEKLFF
TRBV7-2	TRBD2	15	few	TRBJ2-5	TGTGCCAGCAGCTTAGAGGGGACTAGGGGAGAGACCCAGTACTTC	CASSLEGTRGETQYF
TRBV29-1	NA	14	NA	TRBJ1-2	TGCAGCGTTGAAATGGGGTACGCTGGTGGTGGCTACACCTTC	CSVEMGYAGGGYTF
TRBV19	NA	18	NA	TRBJ1-1	TGTGCCAGTAGTATAGACCCGAACCAGATGGGGAGGAACACTGAAGCTTTCTTT	CASSIDPNQMGRNTEAFF
TRBV27	NA	10	few	TRBJ1-4	TGTGCCATCGATAACGAAAAACTGTTTTTT	CAIDNEKLFF
TRBV27	NA	13	many	TRBJ2-7	TGTGCCAGCAGTTTATCGATGACCTACGAGCAGTACTTC	CASSLSMTYEQYF
TRBV28	TRBD2	16	once	TRBJ2-5	TGTGCCAGCACAGGGACTAGCGGGAGGGCCGTGGAGACCCAGTACTTC	CASTGTSGRAVETQYF
TRBV7-9	NA	13	NA	TRBJ1-4	TGTGCCAGCAGCTTAGCGGAGGAGGAAAAACTGTTTTTT	CASSLAEEEKLFF
TRBV10-3	NA	16	many	TRBJ2-7	TGTGCCATCAGTGAGTCTGTGATTAGCGGCAACTACGAGCAGTACTTC	CAISESVISGNYEQYF
TRBV4-2	TRBD2	18	NA	TRBJ2-1	TGTGCCAGCAGCCAAGATACCGAGTTCGCTAGCGGGATCAATGAGCAGTTCTTC	CASSQDTEFASGINEQFF
TRBV11-2	NA	15	many	TRBJ2-6	TGTGCCAGCAGCTCGGCGGGTCCTGGGGCCAACGTCCTGACTTTC	CASSSAGPGANVLTF
TRBV6-2/TRBV6-3	TRBD1	14	many	TRBJ1-1	TGTGCCAGCAGATTTACAGGGGGAAACACTGAAGCTTTCTTT	CASRFTGGNTEAFF
TRBV2	TRBD2	16	few	TRBJ2-5	TGTGCCAGCAGTGAAGCCCGGGAGGGGGTACAAGAGACCCAGTACTTC	CASSEAREGVQETQYF
TRBV14	NA	14	many	TRBJ2-7	TGTGCCAGCAGCCGGACTACTCCGCCCTACGAGCAGTACTTC	CASSRTTPPYEQYF
TRBV12-3/TRBV12-4	NA	12	many	TRBJ1-2	TGTGCCAGCAGTCCTGGGTGGGCTGGCTACACCTTC	CASSPGWAGYTF